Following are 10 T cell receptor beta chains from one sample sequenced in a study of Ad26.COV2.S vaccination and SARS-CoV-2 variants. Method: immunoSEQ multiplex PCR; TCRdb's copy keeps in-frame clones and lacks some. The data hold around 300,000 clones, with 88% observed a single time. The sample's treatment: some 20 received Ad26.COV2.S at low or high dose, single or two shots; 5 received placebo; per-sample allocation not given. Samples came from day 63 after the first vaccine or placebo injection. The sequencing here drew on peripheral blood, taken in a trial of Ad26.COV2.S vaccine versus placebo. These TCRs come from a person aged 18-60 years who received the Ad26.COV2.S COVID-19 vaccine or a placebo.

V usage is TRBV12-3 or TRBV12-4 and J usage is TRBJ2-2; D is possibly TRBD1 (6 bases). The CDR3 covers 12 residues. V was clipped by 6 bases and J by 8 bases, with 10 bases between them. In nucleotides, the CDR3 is TGTGCCAGCAGCCGCAGGGGTGGGGAGCTGTTTTTT. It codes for CASSRRGGELFF.

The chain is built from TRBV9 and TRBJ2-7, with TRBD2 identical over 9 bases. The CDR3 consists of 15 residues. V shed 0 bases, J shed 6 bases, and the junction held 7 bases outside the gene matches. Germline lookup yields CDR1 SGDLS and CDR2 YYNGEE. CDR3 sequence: CASSVGGRAEGEQYF. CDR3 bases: TGTGCCAGCAGCGTAGGCGGGAGGGCGGAAGGCGAGCAGTACTTC.

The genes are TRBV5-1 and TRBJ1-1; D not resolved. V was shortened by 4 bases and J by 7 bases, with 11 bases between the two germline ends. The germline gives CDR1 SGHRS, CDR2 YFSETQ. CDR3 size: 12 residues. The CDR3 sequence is CASSRRTGEAFF. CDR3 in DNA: TGCGCCAGCAGCCGTCGGACGGGTGAAGCTTTCTTT. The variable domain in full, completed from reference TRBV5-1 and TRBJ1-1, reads KAGVTQTPRYLIKTRGQQVTLSCSPISGHRSVSWYQQTPGQGLQFLFEYFSETQRNKGNFPGRFSGRQFSNSRSEMNVSTLELGDSALYLCASSRRTGEAFFGQGTRLTVV.

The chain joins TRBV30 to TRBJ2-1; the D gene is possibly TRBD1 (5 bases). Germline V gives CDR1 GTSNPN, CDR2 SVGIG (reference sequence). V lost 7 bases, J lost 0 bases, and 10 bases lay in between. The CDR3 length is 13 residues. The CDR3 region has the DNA TGTGCCTTATCTCAGGGCTCCTACAATGAGCAGTTCTTC. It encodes CALSQGSYNEQFF.

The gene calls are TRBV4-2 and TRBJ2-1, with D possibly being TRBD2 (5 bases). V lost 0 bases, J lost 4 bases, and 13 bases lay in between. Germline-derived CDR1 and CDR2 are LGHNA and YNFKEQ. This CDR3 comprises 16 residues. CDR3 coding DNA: TGTGCCAGCAGCCAAGAGCGAACTAGAACGTACAATGAGCAGTTCTTC. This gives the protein CASSQERTRTYNEQFF.

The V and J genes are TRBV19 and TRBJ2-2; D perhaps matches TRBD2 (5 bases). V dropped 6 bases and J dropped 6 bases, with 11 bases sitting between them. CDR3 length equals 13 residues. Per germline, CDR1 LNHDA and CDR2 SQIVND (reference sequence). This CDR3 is CASRPTSAGELFF. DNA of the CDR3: TGTGCCAGTAGACCCACTAGTGCCGGGGAGCTGTTTTTT.

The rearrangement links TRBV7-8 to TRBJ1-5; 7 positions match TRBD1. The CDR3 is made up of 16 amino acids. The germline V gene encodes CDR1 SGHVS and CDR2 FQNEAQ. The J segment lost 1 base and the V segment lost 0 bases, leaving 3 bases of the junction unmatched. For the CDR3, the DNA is TGTGCCAGCAGCTTAGCCGGGACAGTAAGCAATCAGCCCCAGCATTTT. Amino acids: CASSLAGTVSNQPQHF.

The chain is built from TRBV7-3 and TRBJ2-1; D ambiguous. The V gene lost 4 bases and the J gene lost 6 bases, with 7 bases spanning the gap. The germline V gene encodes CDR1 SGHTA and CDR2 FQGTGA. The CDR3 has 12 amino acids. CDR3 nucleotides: TGTGCCAGCAGCTCCGTCCTCAATGAGCAGTTCTTC. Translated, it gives CASSSVLNEQFF.

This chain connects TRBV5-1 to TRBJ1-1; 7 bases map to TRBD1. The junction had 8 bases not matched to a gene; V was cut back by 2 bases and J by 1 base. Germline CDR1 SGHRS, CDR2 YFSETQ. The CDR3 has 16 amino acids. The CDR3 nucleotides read TGCGCCAGCAGCTTAGACCCACAGGGGCAGAACACTGAAGCTTTCTTT. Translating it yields CASSLDPQGQNTEAFF.

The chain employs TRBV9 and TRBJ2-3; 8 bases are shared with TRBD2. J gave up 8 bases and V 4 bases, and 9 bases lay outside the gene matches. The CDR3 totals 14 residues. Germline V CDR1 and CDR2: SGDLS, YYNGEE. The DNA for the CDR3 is TGTGCCAGCAGCCCGGGGGGGGGCGAGGGTACGCAGTATTTT. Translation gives CASSPGGGEGTQYF.